The 7 T cell receptor beta chains given below trace back to one sample, sequenced in a study of CD8 T cells in ankylosing spondylitis. Study results and limitations: Roughly eight highly homologous variants made up a TCR beta motif that seemed to typify ankylosing spondylitis blood.

No antigen is known for these receptors. One entry per CDR3 protein results from TCRdb running MiXCR on the 5' RACE reads. Here the sample spans hundreds of thousands of distinct CDR3 sequences, approximately 12% being singletons. Sequencing was done on a sample of blood, either unsorted or a sorted T cell fraction (not recorded which). The receptors shown here come from a male donor with ankylosing spondylitis.

This clonotype was detected many times. This rearrangement joins TRBV7-9 to TRBJ1-5; D is possibly TRBD1 (5 bases). CDR3 length equals 13 residues. CDR1 is SEHNR, CDR2 FQNEAQ, per germline (reference sequence). The V end lost 4 bases, the J end lost 5 bases, and 9 bases lay between the germline ends. The CDR3 protein is CASSSGRDQPQHF. The CDR3 bases are TGTGCCAGCAGCTCGGGACGGGATCAGCCCCAGCATTTT.

Here the CDR3 reads CASRSRNRDNQPQHF. CDR3 DNA: TGTGCCAGCAGGAGCAGGAATCGTGACAATCAGCCCCAGCATTTT. The gene calls are TRBV6-2 or TRBV6-3 and TRBJ1-5; D remains ambiguous. The CDR3 runs to 15 residues. The V end was cut by 6 bases, the J end by 3 bases, with 15 bases between. Germline values: CDR1 MNHEY, CDR2 SVGEGT.

A few counts support this clonotype. V is TRBV6-1 and J is TRBJ2-4; the match to TRBD1 covers 8 bases. The CDR3 spans 16 residues. CDR1 MNHNS and CDR2 SASEGT come from the germline V gene. The junction had 10 bases not matched to a gene; V was cut back by 6 bases and J by 3 bases. The CDR3 nucleotides read TGTGCCAGCAGCCTCCGGGCAGGGGGCAGCAAAAACATTCAGTACTTC. This sequence encodes CASSLRAGGSKNIQYF.

This clonotype was picked up many times. The rearrangement joins TRBV12-3 or TRBV12-4 to TRBJ1-6; D call uncertain. The V gene lost 0 bases and the J gene lost 8 bases, with 17 bases spanning the gap. The CDR3 loop spans 17 amino acids. In nucleotides, the CDR3 is TGTGCCAGCAGTTTAGCGCTAACCCTCGGCAACTATTCACCCCTCCACTTT. Its protein product is CASSLALTLGNYSPLHF.

This clonotype was observed many times. The rearrangement links TRBV9 to TRBJ2-7; tentatively, D is TRBD1 (6 bases). Germline loops: CDR1 SGDLS, CDR2 YYNGEE. The length of the CDR3 is 15 residues. Trimming shortened V by 0 bases and J by 1 base, and 11 bases separated the two germline ends. CDR3 bases: TGTGCCAGCAGCGTAGCTCTCGACAGGTCCTACGAGCAGTACTTC. This encodes CASSVALDRSYEQYF.

The genes are TRBV5-1 and TRBJ1-6, with D tentatively TRBD1 (6 bases). The length of the CDR3 is 14 residues. Germline values: CDR1 SGHRS, CDR2 YFSETQ. V was cut by 4 bases and J by 6 bases, with 11 bases left in between. The CDR3 loop is CASSARTANSPLHF. Written as DNA, the CDR3 is TGCGCCAGCAGCGCCAGGACAGCTAATTCACCCCTCCACTTT.

There are many counts of this clonotype. In DNA, the CDR3 is TGCGCCAGCAGTATGGGACAGGGCGATGAGCAGTTCTTC. Its protein is CASSMGQGDEQFF. The chain combines TRBV4-3 with TRBJ2-1, with 9 positions matching TRBD1. This CDR3 comprises 13 residues. CDR1 is LGHNA, CDR2 YSLEER, per germline. The trim removed 6 bases at V and 8 bases at J, leaving 5 bases unmatched.